The 15 T cell receptor beta chains in this list originate from one sample, sequenced in a study of shared clonotypes between healthy human individuals. Profiling relied on immunoSEQ multiplex PCR, and the TCRdb table lists in-frame clones only, not all of them. The table has approximately 2.1 million clones, over 85% seen once. The material sequenced was naive CD4+ T cells from PBMCs. Subset described: CD45RA+ positively selected. The receptors come from a man in his late teens or twenties in good health. Some clones in this sample may be carry-over from other donors' samples.

V gene TRBV7-9 combines with J gene TRBJ1-2, with 8 bases aligning to TRBD1. This CDR3 contains 16 residues. Unmatched junction bases numbered 9, after V lost 5 bases and J lost 1 base. The germline V gene encodes CDR1 SEHNR and CDR2 FQNEAQ (reference sequence). The CDR3 loop reads CASSLGQGALNYGYTF. In DNA form, the CDR3 reads TGTGCCAGCAGCCTTGGACAGGGAGCCCTTAACTATGGCTACACCTTC.

The V gene is TRBV5-1, the J gene TRBJ2-3; D is uncertain. The CDR3 is 12 amino acids. Per the germline V gene, CDR1 is SGHRS and CDR2 is YFSETQ. V shed 3 bases and J shed 9 bases, with 11 bases lying between them. CDR3: CASSYGQETQYF. In DNA form, the CDR3 reads TGCGCCAGCAGCTACGGCCAGGAGACGCAGTATTTT.

The chain joins TRBV6-5 to TRBJ2-5; 12 bases agree with TRBD2. V trimming: 9 bases; J trimming: 1 base; junction bases outside the gene matches: 3. Germline CDR1 and CDR2: MNHEY and SVGAGI. The CDR3 runs to 14 residues. The CDR3 DNA sequence: TGTGCCAGTCAGGGACTAGCGGGCCAAGAGACCCAGTACTTC. Its translation: CASQGLAGQETQYF.

This clone appeared once. V gene TRBV5-1 combines with J gene TRBJ2-1, with TRBD1 matching 9 bases. The CDR3 consists of 18 residues. V shed 0 bases and J 2 bases; nucleotides not matched to a gene: 9. The germline gives CDR1 SGHRS, CDR2 YFSETQ. This CDR3 is CASSLVPVTGGTYNEQFF. CDR3 in DNA: TGCGCCAGCAGCTTGGTCCCTGTGACAGGGGGAACCTACAATGAGCAGTTCTTC.

This clone was seen only once. The V and J genes are TRBV11-2 and TRBJ2-7; TRBD2 agrees at 13 bases. The CDR3 loop spans 15 amino acids. CDR1 is SGHAT and CDR2 is FQNNGV in the germline V gene. Trimming took 5 bases from V and 2 from J; bases not matched to a gene: 3. The CDR3 is CASSGGTSGAYEQYF. The CDR3 DNA is TGTGCCAGCAGCGGGGGGACTAGCGGGGCCTACGAGCAGTACTTC.

The chain recombines TRBV5-6 with TRBJ2-6; 9 nucleotides align to TRBD1. CDR3 length: 18 amino acids. CDR1 and CDR2 (germline): SGHDT, YYEEEE. Unmatched junction bases numbered 10, after V lost 4 bases and J lost 2 bases. The CDR3 sequence: CASSPPGQGRTGANVLTF. The DNA for the CDR3 is TGTGCCAGCAGCCCACCGGGACAGGGAAGGACTGGGGCCAACGTCCTGACTTTC.

The gene calls are TRBV7-8 and TRBJ2-7; D ambiguous. CDR1 and CDR2 (germline): SGHVS, FQNEAQ. CDR3 length equals 14 residues. V gave up 3 bases and J gave up 2 bases, with 11 bases separating them. The chain's CDR3 is CASSFSGGTYEQYF. Written as DNA, the CDR3 is TGTGCCAGCAGCTTCTCCGGCGGAACCTACGAGCAGTACTTC.

This chain uses TRBV7-8 with TRBJ2-1, with 12 bases identical to TRBD2. The J segment lost 0 bases and the V segment lost 4 bases, leaving 1 base of the junction unmatched. This CDR3 region has 16 residues. Germline values: CDR1 SGHVS, CDR2 FQNEAQ. Written as DNA, the CDR3 is TGTGCCAGCAGCTGGGGACTAGCGGGCTCCTACAATGAGCAGTTCTTC. It translates to CASSWGLAGSYNEQFF.

This chain uses TRBV5-8 with TRBJ2-5, with unresolved D. Germline CDR1 is SGHTS and CDR2 is YDEGEE. This CDR3 spans 13 amino acids. Trimming removed 0 bases from V and 5 bases from J, with 8 bases in between. The CDR3 DNA sequence: TGTGCCAGCAGCTTGGATGGAGTGGAGACCCAGTACTTC. Amino acid sequence: CASSLDGVETQYF.

The chain uses TRBV11-2 and TRBJ2-1; D perhaps matches TRBD2 (6 bases). Per germline, CDR1 SGHAT and CDR2 FQNNGV. The CDR3 spans 15 residues. V dropped 11 bases and J dropped 2 bases, with 19 bases sitting between them. Here the CDR3 reads CASRGGNGPYNEQFF. The DNA for the CDR3 is TGTGCCTCCCGAGGAGGGAACGGTCCCTACAATGAGCAGTTCTTC.

The J gene is TRBJ1-2, the V gene TRBV7-9; D may be TRBD1 (5 bases). The CDR3 is 14 amino acids. V lost 2 bases, J lost 8 bases, and 15 bases lay in between. The germline V gene has CDR1 SEHNR and CDR2 FQNEAQ (reference sequence). The CDR3 protein is CASSLLGTGDGYTF. CDR3 nucleotides: TGTGCCAGCAGCTTACTTGGGACTGGGGACGGCTACACCTTC.

The gene calls are TRBV18 and TRBJ1-5; D call uncertain. CDR3 length equals 13 residues. The V end was cut by 3 bases, the J end by 10 bases, with 13 bases between. Germline loops: CDR1 KGHSH, CDR2 LQKENI. The CDR3 DNA is TGTGCCAGCTCACCCGACCGGAACGGACCCCAGCATTTT. This codes for CASSPDRNGPQHF.

This chain joins TRBV19 and TRBJ2-3; tentative D call: TRBD1 (7 bases). Germline CDR1 is LNHDA and CDR2 is SQIVND (reference sequence). The germline V and J ends were trimmed by 5 bases and 4 bases, with 13 bases remaining between them. This CDR3 has 14 amino acids. The CDR3, as DNA: TGTGCCAGTAGTCCGCAGGGGGGACCAGATACGCAGTATTTT. Protein: CASSPQGGPDTQYF. Looking up the rest from reference TRBV19 and TRBJ2-3 gives the full variable domain: DGGITQSPKYLFRKEGQNVTLSCEQNLNHDAMYWYRQDPGQGLRLIYYSQIVNDFQKGDIAEGYSVSREKKESFPLTVTSAQKNPTAFYLCASSPQGGPDTQYFGPGTRLTVL.

The V and J genes are TRBV27 and TRBJ2-3; 11 bases line up with TRBD2. V was pared by 3 bases and J by 2 bases, with 4 bases of the junction left unmatched. This CDR3 is built from 16 residues. Germline CDR1 MNHEY, CDR2 SMNVEV (reference sequence). CDR3 nucleotides: TGTGCCAGCAGTTTGTTTAGCGGGAGGGCCACAGATACGCAGTATTTT. Residues: CASSLFSGRATDTQYF.

This rearrangement joins TRBV7-9 to TRBJ2-2; 7 positions agree with TRBD2. Germline values: CDR1 SEHNR, CDR2 FQNEAQ (reference sequence). This CDR3 region has 16 residues. V shed 6 bases and J 4 bases; nucleotides not matched to a gene: 11. CDR3 nucleotide sequence: TGTGCCAGCAGATATCTAGCGGCTTCGGGCACCGGGGAGCTGTTTTTT. Its protein is CASRYLAASGTGELFF.